A few counts support the clone carrying this TCR beta chain. Its specificity is unknown. This may arise from a read error, as a much more abundant clone is one base away. Ahead of thyroid surgery, no patient had received treatment of any kind. The data are from a study of metastatic and nonmetastatic thyroid tumors. The length of the CDR3 is 14 residues. Germline V CDR1 and CDR2: DFQATT, SNEGSKA (reference sequence). Original handling: The study's classifier, a distant-metastasis tool for papillary thyroid cancer, was built using CDR3 differences across clinicopathological groups. MiXCR was used by TCRdb to re-call the PCR reads. In this record, the V and J calls reflect TCRdb's handling and not the investigators' own analysis. The sample lists under 15,000 clones, 23% seen once, with about 3.6% in the top ten. Whole-study findings and limits: Benign nodules reportedly had significantly lower TCR beta diversity than malignant thyroid tumors in blood and tumor.

The chain recombines TRBV20-1 with TRBJ2-7; maybe TRBD2 (6 bases). Material: blood. The TCR originated in a female donor with papillary thyroid cancer or a benign thyroid nodule (not recorded which). Some clones in this sample may be carry-over from other donors' samples. DNA of the CDR3: TGCAGTGCCGCATCGGGACTGTACTCCCACGAGCAGTACTTC. It codes for CSAASGLYSHEQYF.